This section outlines one T cell receptor (beta chain) sequence together with its context. Generated by immunoSEQ multiplex PCR, the TCRdb table keeps only in-frame clones and is missing some. The profile covers around 88,000 clones, with around 80% appearing a single time and roughly 6.9% taken by the ten largest. The data stem from a study of a mutant IDH1 vaccine in newly diagnosed glioma. V was clipped by 4 bases and J by 0 bases, with 8 bases between them. The CDR3 length is 14 residues. Per the germline V gene, CDR1 is SGHNT and CDR2 is YYREEE (reference sequence). Time point described: baseline, week 1 (first vaccination visit). The treatment here: pre-vaccination baseline after standard-of-care therapy.

This receptor was taken from a man in his forties with glioma. The material sequenced was PBMCs, taken from a glioma patient treated with radiotherapy, temozolomide or both. The chain is built from TRBV5-4 and TRBJ2-1; D is ambiguous. The CDR3 coding sequence is TGTGCCAGCAGCCTCAGCCCCTCCTACAATGAGCAGTTCTTC. The encoded protein is CASSLSPSYNEQFF.